What follows is one T cell receptor (beta chain) and its context. The antigen it recognizes is unknown. No qualities accompany the bases; no much larger clone lies one base away. This sample stems from a study of shared clonotypes between healthy human individuals (dated by TCRdb to 2020 to 2022). Concerning the study at large: Three men and two women, aged 18 to 49 years, made up the cohort. Libraries were prepared and TCR repertoires were sequenced by different laboratories using diverse techniques, in order to increase sequencing depth and limit assay-specific biases. For each donor, three plates each were used for CD4 naive and CD4 memory, two plates were used for CD8 naive, and one plate was used for CD8 memory. Between about 0.94 and 8.9 billion PBMCs per donor were obtained by leukapheresis. To estimate repertoire size and how much clonotype sharing occurs between individuals, the study deeply sequenced the blood TCR repertoires of about 5 healthy adults. What the study reported, not specific to this receptor: Estimated clonotype richness was generally larger for naive than for memory subsets. Based on pairwise subsampling, the degree of clonotype sharing among donors was expected to be affected by sequencing depth. The genetic and exposure-history diversity represented was limited by the small number of donors. Compared with non-shared clonotypes, the clonotypes found in all four sorted-subset donors had higher generation probabilities. Rarefaction of sorted-subset datasets indicated incomplete sequencing despite the large sequencing depth. Sampling was limited to blood, and TCR repertoires in tissue likely differ from TCR repertoires in blood. Sharing across a few donors was observed for roughly 5.4% of naive CD4, over 3% of naive CD8, roughly 2.3% of memory CD4, and roughly 0.4% of memory CD8 clonotypes.

Using the deep immunoSEQ assay, multiplex PCR amplified TCR CDR3 regions from genomic DNA. Extracted genomic DNA from each cell subset was distributed evenly across all wells of several immunoSEQ 96-well plates, and each plate was treated as a replicate. For sorted subsets, about 0.2 ug genomic DNA, equal to tens of thousands of T cell genomes, was loaded into each replicate PCR. Purified libraries were quantified with a Qubit 3.0 fluorometer, sized on a Bioanalyzer 2100, and re-quantified with the KAPA Library Quantification kit. A separate single-read 150-cycle Illumina NextSeq 550 flow cell was used to sequence each immunoSEQ 96-well plate. The published analysis was carried out like this. Because the immunoSEQ output held only junctional sequences and lacked quality scores, the filtering could not match the filtering applied to full-length reads. Sequences were annotated with PyIR, a Python wrapper for IgBLAST v1.9, using IMGT germline references to assign V/J genes and CDR3. Any read was removed if the V/J assignment was weak (E-value above 1e-6), the CDR3 was missing, or the read contained stop codons, out-of-frame junctions, or ambiguous translated residues. V3J clonotypes were defined as sequences sharing an identical inferred V gene, J gene, and CDR3 amino acid sequence. Percentage overlap between repertoires was calculated by dividing the number of shared unique clonotypes by the size of the smaller repertoire. RTK rarefaction, the Chao1 estimator, and Recon v2.1 estimates of unobserved clonotypes were used to assess repertoire richness. Generation probabilities for all TCRbeta clonotypes obtained by the gDNA method from a handful of donors were computed using OLGA. Imported from immuneACCESS, the table was reduced by TCRdb to in-frame sequences with V and J called. These copies leave out some clones; in studies compared against another copy, an unresolved V gene accounts for under half, and the cause of the remainder is not known. Clone size and the V and J calls come from that table; the DNA yielded D and trimming. Here the sample has 2 million to 2.5 million clones; roughly 90% occur a single time. The top ten clonotypes cover 0.3% to 0.45% of the sample.

Looking up the germline V gene yields CDR1 MDHEN and CDR2 SYDVKM. Taken from cysteine to phenylalanine, the CDR3 has 16 residues. The kept DNA is CDR3 alone, 48 bases in frame from the first base. The V end gives up 6 bases and the J end 8 bases, leaving 15 bases in the junction not matched to a gene. Healthy HIV-negative adults with no recently reported acute infections or vaccinations were included as donors. All donors were Caucasian adults living in Nashville, Tennessee, USA. Magnetic negative selection was used to enrich CD4+ T cells, after which naive cells were positively selected on CD45RA and the negative fraction became the memory subset. After blood collection by leukapheresis, PBMCs were isolated using Ficoll-Histopaque density gradient centrifugation and then cryopreserved in the vapor phase of liquid nitrogen. Analytical flow cytometry was used to check the purity and quantity of every magnetically sorted T cell population. Each sorted fraction had its genomic DNA isolated and then quantified by UV absorbance on a Nanodrop 2000c.

This receptor chain uses TRBV28 and TRBJ1-2, with 10 junctional bases fitting TRBD1. This clonotype originated in a man younger than 30 in good health. Some clones in this sample may be carry-over from other donors' samples. The specimen sequenced was naive CD4+ T cells from PBMCs. The cell subset or site tag for this specimen amounts to: CD45RA+ positively selected. The DNA sequence reads TGTGCCAGCAGCCGGGACAGGGGTAGGGGTACTGGGGGCTACACCTTC. This sequence encodes CASSRDRGRGTGGYTF.